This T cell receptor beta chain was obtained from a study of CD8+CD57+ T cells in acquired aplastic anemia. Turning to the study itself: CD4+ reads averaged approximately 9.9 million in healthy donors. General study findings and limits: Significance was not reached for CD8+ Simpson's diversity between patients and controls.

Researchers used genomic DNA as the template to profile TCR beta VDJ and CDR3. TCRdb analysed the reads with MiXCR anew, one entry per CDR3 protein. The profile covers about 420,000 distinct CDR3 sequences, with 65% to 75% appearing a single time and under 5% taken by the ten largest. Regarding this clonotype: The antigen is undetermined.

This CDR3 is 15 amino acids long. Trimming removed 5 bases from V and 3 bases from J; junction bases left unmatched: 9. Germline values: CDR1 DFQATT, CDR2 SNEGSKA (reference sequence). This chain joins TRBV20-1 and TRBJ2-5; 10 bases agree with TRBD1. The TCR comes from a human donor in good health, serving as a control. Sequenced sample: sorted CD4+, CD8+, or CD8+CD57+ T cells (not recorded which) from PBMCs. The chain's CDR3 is CSAPKGTGDEETQYF. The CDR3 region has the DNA TGCAGTGCTCCTAAAGGGACAGGGGACGAAGAGACCCAGTACTTC.